Listed here are 32 T cell receptor beta chains from one sample, sequenced in a study of CD4+ T cells in melanoma. The method was immunoSEQ multiplex PCR; TCRdb's version includes in-frame clones alone and lacks a portion of them. The repertoire holds about 140,000 clones, with nearly 95% as singletons. These receptors were obtained from a human donor with melanoma.

V is TRBV10-3 and J is TRBJ2-7; D gene ambiguous. Germline assignment: CDR1 ENHRY and CDR2 SYGVKD. There are 12 residues in the CDR3. Between the trimmed V and J ends, which lost 2 bases and 3 bases, there was a span of 5 bases. CDR3 sequence reads: CAISEQVYEQYF. CDR3 in DNA: TGTGCCATCAGTGAGCAGGTCTACGAGCAGTACTTC.

The gene calls are TRBV7-8 and TRBJ1-5, with a possible D match to TRBD1 (6 bases). CDR1 is SGHVS, CDR2 FQNEAQ, per germline. The CDR3 is made up of 16 amino acids. Trimming left V 2 bases short and J 2 bases short, with 13 bases between. CDR3 residues: CASSLWGAGGNQPQHF. DNA for the CDR3: TGTGCCAGCAGCTTATGGGGGGCGGGAGGCAATCAGCCCCAGCATTTT.

This clone has a single count. This chain links TRBV29-1 with TRBJ1-1; weak D call: TRBD1 (5 bases). Deletions cut 7 bases from V and 1 base from J, with 13 bases between. Germline lookup yields CDR1 SQVTM and CDR2 ANQGSEA. The CDR3 sequence is 13 residues long. CDR3 region: CSAFGGGNTEAFF. CDR3 nucleotides: TGCAGCGCCTTCGGCGGGGGGAACACTGAAGCTTTCTTT.

The V and J genes are TRBV7-9 and TRBJ1-2; a possible D gene is TRBD1 (5 bases). Germline V CDR1 and CDR2: SEHNR, FQNEAQ (reference sequence). V was cut by 0 bases and J by 3 bases, with 11 bases left in between. The CDR3 totals 15 residues. In DNA form, the CDR3 reads TGTGCCAGCAGCTTAGCGGGGCCGGCCCACTATGGCTACACCTTC. As protein: CASSLAGPAHYGYTF.

V gene TRBV9 combines with J gene TRBJ2-1; D not certain. This CDR3 comprises 12 residues. Trimming stripped 3 bases from V and 8 bases from J, with 9 bases between. Per the germline V gene, CDR1 is SGDLS and CDR2 is YYNGEE. This CDR3 is CASSGPSDEQFF. The CDR3 DNA reads TGTGCCAGCAGCGGACCTTCGGATGAGCAGTTCTTC.

V gene TRBV18 combines with J gene TRBJ1-2; D remains unclear. CDR3 length equals 15 residues. The V and J ends lost 2 bases and 8 bases respectively, with 18 bases between them. Per the germline V gene, CDR1 is KGHSH and CDR2 is LQKENI. The CDR3 DNA sequence: TGTGCCAGCTCACCAAACTTCGACAAAACTGGGGGCTACACCTTC. This translates into CASSPNFDKTGGYTF. The whole variable domain, remainder taken from reference TRBV18 and TRBJ1-2, is NAGVMQNPRHLVRRRGQEARLRCSPMKGHSHVYWYRQLPEEGLKFMVYLQKENIIDESGMPKERFSAEFPKEGPSILRIQQVVRGDSAAYFCASSPNFDKTGGYTFGSGTRLTVV.

The chain carries TRBV30 and TRBJ2-5, with TRBD2 identical over 14 bases. Germline values: CDR1 GTSNPN, CDR2 SVGIG (reference sequence). The CDR3 totals 18 residues. V shed 0 bases, J shed 5 bases, and the junction held 11 bases outside the gene matches. In DNA, the CDR3 is TGTGCCTGGAGTGTAACCCGGACTAGCGGGGGGATGAAGGAGACCCAGTACTTC. Translation gives CAWSVTRTSGGMKETQYF.

V is TRBV2 and J is TRBJ2-3; TRBD1 matches 7 bases. Germline V CDR1 and CDR2: SNHLY, FYNNEI. The CDR3 contains 14 residues. The V segment lost 6 bases and the J segment 2 bases; nucleotides outside the gene matches: 5. In nucleotides, the CDR3 is TGTGCCAGCAGCAGGACAGGAAACACAGATACGCAGTATTTT. Encoded protein: CASSRTGNTDTQYF.

The gene calls are TRBV18 and TRBJ1-5, with D possibly matching TRBD1 (5 bases). Trimming removed 6 bases at V and 4 bases at J, with 13 bases between. The CDR3 covers 14 residues. Germline V gene data show CDR1 as KGHSH and CDR2 as LQKENI. The CDR3 bases are TGTGCCAGCTCCCATGCGGGGACGAATCAGCCCCAGCATTTT. Translating gives CASSHAGTNQPQHF.

The genes are TRBV7-2 and TRBJ2-3; D unresolved. Deletions cut 6 bases from V and 6 bases from J, with 7 bases between. Germline CDR1 SGHTA, CDR2 FQGNSA. The CDR3 spans 11 residues. CDR3 sequence: CASRSWDTQYF. The DNA for the CDR3 is TGTGCCAGCAGATCTTGGGATACGCAGTATTTT.

J is TRBJ2-5 and V is TRBV11-2, with unresolved D. This CDR3 contains 15 residues. With 4 bases removed from V and 11 bases from J, the gap between germline ends came to 23 bases. In germline, CDR1 is SGHAT, CDR2 FQNNGV. This chain's CDR3 is CASSSWVAALGEQYF. CDR3 nucleotides: TGTGCCAGCAGCTCATGGGTCGCAGCACTCGGAGAGCAGTACTTC.

The chain employs TRBV5-1 and TRBJ2-2; D is ambiguous. V lost 1 base and J lost 0, with 4 bases in between. The V gene's germline CDR1 is SGHRS and CDR2 YFSETQ. The CDR3 consists of 14 residues. For the CDR3, the DNA is TGCGCCAGCAGCTTGCGTACGAACACCGGGGAGCTGTTTTTT. Translated, it gives CASSLRTNTGELFF.

V usage is TRBV7-3 and J usage is TRBJ2-1; TRBD2 is a possible D gene (7 bases). V gave up 5 bases and J gave up 7 bases, with 18 bases separating them. The CDR3 length is 15 residues. CDR1 is SGHTA and CDR2 is FQGTGA in the germline V gene. As DNA, the CDR3 is TGTGCCAGCAGCCCCCGGGGGGCCATCTTTAATGAGCAGTTCTTC. Amino acids: CASSPRGAIFNEQFF.

The J gene is TRBJ2-1, the V gene TRBV6-1; D is undetermined. Germline-derived CDR1 and CDR2 are MNHNS and SASEGT. V lost 4 bases and J lost 5, with 12 bases in between. CDR3 length: 14 residues. DNA of the CDR3: TGTGCCAGCAGTGGTGGGGTTATCGACAATGAGCAGTTCTTC. This codes for CASSGGVIDNEQFF.

This clone was recorded a few times. The gene calls are TRBV7-3 and TRBJ2-1, with D perhaps being TRBD1 or TRBD2 (5 bases each). The CDR3 loop spans 15 amino acids. Germline V gene sequence: CDR1 SGHTA, CDR2 FQGTGA. Trimming stripped 5 bases from V and 0 bases from J, with 11 bases between. CDR3 sequence: CASSPGRSSYNEQFF. CDR3 coding DNA: TGTGCCAGCAGCCCGGGACGGAGCTCCTACAATGAGCAGTTCTTC.

This chain links TRBV7-2 with TRBJ2-1, with a possible D match to TRBD1 (5 bases). Germline CDR1 is SGHTA and CDR2 is FQGNSA. The CDR3 loop spans 15 amino acids. Trimming shortened V by 4 bases and J by 9 bases, and 19 bases separated the two germline ends. This CDR3 is CASSSDSPSWSEQFF. In DNA, the CDR3 is TGTGCCAGCAGCTCCGACAGCCCCTCGTGGAGTGAGCAGTTCTTC.

This chain connects TRBV5-1 to TRBJ2-5; D remains ambiguous. With 0 bases removed from V and 3 bases from J, the gap between germline ends came to 9 bases. The CDR3 runs to 14 residues. CDR1 and CDR2 from the germline V gene are SGHRS and YFSETQ. CDR3 sequence (DNA): TGCGCCAGCAGCTTGGTGGCAGGTAAAGAGACCCAGTACTTC. The encoded protein is CASSLVAGKETQYF.

The chain is built from TRBV7-9 and TRBJ2-3; a possible D gene is TRBD2 (5 bases). The CDR3 is 17 amino acids. Germline V gene sequence: CDR1 SEHNR, CDR2 FQNEAQ (reference sequence). Trimming removed 5 bases from V and 5 bases from J, with 23 bases in between. CDR3 sequence (DNA): TGTGCCAGCAGCCCCCCCCTATCCGTGGCCGGGGAAGATACGCAGTATTTT. Its protein product is CASSPPLSVAGEDTQYF.

V usage is TRBV21-1 and J usage is TRBJ1-2; TRBD1 reflects the table's D call only, with no check against the DNA. TRBV21-1 counts as a pseudogene. The CDR3 is 16 amino acids. The CDR3 DNA reads TGTGCCAGCAGCAAAGCGATCCTGGAAGGGGACTATGGCTACACCTTC. Amino acids: CASSKAILEGDYGYTF.

This chain connects TRBV7-9 to TRBJ1-6; D remains ambiguous. V was cut by 1 base and J by 7 bases, with 11 bases left in between. This CDR3 has 15 residues. Germline CDR1 and CDR2: SEHNR and FQNEAQ (reference sequence). CDR3 DNA sequence: TGTGCCAGCAGCTTAGGGACGTATCAGAATTCACCCCTCCACTTT. Residues: CASSLGTYQNSPLHF.

J is TRBJ1-2 and V is TRBV4-2; D is possibly TRBD1 (5 bases). The V gene's germline CDR1 is LGHNA and CDR2 YNFKEQ. V was trimmed by 0 bases and J by 8 bases, leaving 13 bases between them. The CDR3 has 14 residues. The CDR3 sequence is CASSQDLFEGGYTF. CDR3 bases: TGTGCCAGCAGCCAAGATCTATTCGAGGGGGGCTACACCTTC.

This chain connects TRBV18 to TRBJ1-1, with a weak D call TRBD1 (5 bases). Germline values: CDR1 KGHSH, CDR2 LQKENI. This CDR3 has 13 amino acids. The germline V and J ends were trimmed by 5 bases and 5 bases, with 12 bases remaining between them. DNA of the CDR3: TGTGCCAGCTCAGGATTGGGGGTGACTGAAGCTTTCTTT. Protein product: CASSGLGVTEAFF.

The chain joins TRBV6-5 to TRBJ2-5; D is ambiguous. CDR3 length equals 12 residues. Germline CDR1 is MNHEY and CDR2 is SVGAGI. With 4 bases removed from V and 9 bases from J, the gap between germline ends came to 12 bases. DNA of the CDR3: TGTGCCAGCAGTTCCCCCCCAAGGGCCCAGTACTTC. Its protein product is CASSSPPRAQYF.

The CDR3 is CASSLEVAVGTQYF. For the CDR3, the DNA is TGTGCCAGCAGCTTAGAGGTAGCGGTGGGGACCCAGTACTTC. The V gene is TRBV7-9, the J gene TRBJ2-5; perhaps TRBD2 as D (6 bases). Trimming took off 1 base at V and 7 bases at J, with 13 bases between the two ends. Per the germline V gene, CDR1 is SEHNR and CDR2 is FQNEAQ (reference sequence). The length of the CDR3 is 14 residues.

The rearrangement uses TRBV5-1 and TRBJ2-1; D remains ambiguous. CDR1 SGHRS and CDR2 YFSETQ come from the germline V gene. The V and J ends lost 3 bases and 0 bases respectively, with 10 bases between them. This CDR3 region has 15 residues. CDR3 DNA: TGCGCCAGCAGCTCAGCGCATCCCTCCTACAATGAGCAGTTCTTC. Its translation: CASSSAHPSYNEQFF.

The CDR3 coding sequence is TGTGCCAGTAGTGAGAACAGGGGGAGAACTAATGAAAAACTGTTTTTT. This codes for CASSENRGRTNEKLFF. V and J are TRBV19 and TRBJ1-4; TRBD1 aligns across 8 bases. V shed 5 bases and J 1 base; nucleotides not matched to a gene: 6. The CDR3 sequence is 16 residues long. Germline CDR1 LNHDA, CDR2 SQIVND (reference sequence).

This chain links TRBV12-5 with TRBJ2-7; D may match TRBD1 or TRBD2 (6 bases each). The CDR3 sequence is 17 residues long. The germline gives CDR1 LGHNT, CDR2 FRNRAP. V was clipped by 1 base and J by 2 bases, with 18 bases between them. CDR3 amino acids: CASGLDLGGLGAYEQYF. For the CDR3, the DNA is TGTGCTAGTGGTTTGGATCTCGGGGGCCTGGGCGCCTACGAGCAGTACTTC.

The rearrangement links TRBV28 to TRBJ1-1; 7 bases line up with TRBD1. In germline, CDR1 is MDHEN, CDR2 SYDVKM. The CDR3 totals 13 residues. V lost 7 bases, J lost 3 bases, and 5 bases stayed unmatched. The CDR3, as DNA: TGTGCCAGCACCACAGACAGGGACACTGAAGCTTTCTTT. Its protein is CASTTDRDTEAFF.

V and J are TRBV19 and TRBJ1-5; 7 bases match TRBD1. CDR3 length equals 16 residues. V shed 3 bases, J shed 12 bases, and the junction held 17 bases outside the gene matches. Germline CDR1 reads LNHDA; CDR2 reads SQIVND (reference sequence). CDR3 amino acids: CASSILSSSRQGGQHF. The CDR3 DNA reads as TGTGCCAGTAGTATTTTGTCTAGTTCGCGACAGGGAGGCCAGCATTTT.

CDR3 bases: TGTGCCAGTAGTATTAGAAGGGCGGGGGGGTACCAAGAGACCCAGTACTTC. Translating it yields CASSIRRAGGYQETQYF. V and J are TRBV19 and TRBJ2-5, with 9 positions matching TRBD2. Germline CDR1 is LNHDA and CDR2 is SQIVND (reference sequence). J lost 0 bases, V lost 3 bases, and 8 bases had no gene match. This CDR3 contains 17 residues.

The chain links TRBV4-1 to TRBJ1-2; 8 bases are a match to TRBD1. The CDR3 contains 16 residues. Germline CDR1 MGHRA, CDR2 YSYEKL. Trimming removed 4 bases from V and 2 bases from J; junction bases left unmatched: 9. The CDR3 coding sequence is TGCGCCAGCAGCCCAAACCTGGACAGGGCGAACTATGGCTACACCTTC. It codes for CASSPNLDRANYGYTF.

V gene TRBV7-2 combines with J gene TRBJ1-4, with TRBD1 identical over 10 bases. The germline V gene has CDR1 SGHTA and CDR2 FQGNSA. V shed 4 bases, J shed 7 bases, and the junction held 9 bases outside the gene matches. The CDR3 extends over 16 amino acids. DNA for the CDR3: TGTGCCAGCAGCTGGGGGGACAGGGGATCGGCTGAAAAACTGTTTTTT. Encoded protein: CASSWGDRGSAEKLFF.